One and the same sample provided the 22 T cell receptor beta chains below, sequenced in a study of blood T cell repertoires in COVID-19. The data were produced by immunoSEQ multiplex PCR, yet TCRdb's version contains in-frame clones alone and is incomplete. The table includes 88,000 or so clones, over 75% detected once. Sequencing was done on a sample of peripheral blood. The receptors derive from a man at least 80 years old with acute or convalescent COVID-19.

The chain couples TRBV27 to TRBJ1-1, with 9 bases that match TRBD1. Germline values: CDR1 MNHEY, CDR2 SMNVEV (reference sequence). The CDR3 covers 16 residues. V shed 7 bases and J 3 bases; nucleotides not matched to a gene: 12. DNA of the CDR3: TGTGCCAGCACGCCGGGCCCGGACAGGGGCTACACTGAAGCTTTCTTT. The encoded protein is CASTPGPDRGYTEAFF.

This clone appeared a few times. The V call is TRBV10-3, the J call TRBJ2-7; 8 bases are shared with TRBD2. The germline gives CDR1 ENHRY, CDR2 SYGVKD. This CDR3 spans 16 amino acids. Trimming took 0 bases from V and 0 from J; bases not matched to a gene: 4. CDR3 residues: CAISESTAGASYEQYF. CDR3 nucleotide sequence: TGTGCCATCAGTGAGTCGACAGCGGGGGCCTCCTACGAGCAGTACTTC.

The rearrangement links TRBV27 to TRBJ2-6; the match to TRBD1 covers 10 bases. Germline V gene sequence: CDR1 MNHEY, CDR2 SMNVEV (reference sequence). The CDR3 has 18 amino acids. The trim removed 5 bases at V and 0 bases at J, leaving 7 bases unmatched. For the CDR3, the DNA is TGTGCCAGCAGTCAAAGACAGGGGGCTTCCTCTGGGGCCAACGTCCTGACTTTC. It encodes CASSQRQGASSGANVLTF.

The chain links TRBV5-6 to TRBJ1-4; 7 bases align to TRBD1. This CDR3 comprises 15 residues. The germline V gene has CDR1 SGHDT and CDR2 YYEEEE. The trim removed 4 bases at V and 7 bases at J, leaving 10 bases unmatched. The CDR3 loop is CASSPVSGTVEKLFF. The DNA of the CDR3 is TGTGCCAGCAGCCCCGTCTCCGGGACAGTTGAAAAACTGTTTTTT. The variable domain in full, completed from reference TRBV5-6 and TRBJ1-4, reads DAGVTQSPTHLIKTRGQQVTLRCSPKSGHDTVSWYQQALGQGPQFIFQYYEEEERQRGNFPDRFSGHQFPNYSSELNVNALLLGDSALYLCASSPVSGTVEKLFFGSGTQLSVL.

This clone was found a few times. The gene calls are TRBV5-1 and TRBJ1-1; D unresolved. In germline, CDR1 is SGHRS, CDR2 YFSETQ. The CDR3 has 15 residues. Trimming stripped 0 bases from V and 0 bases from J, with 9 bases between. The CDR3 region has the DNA TGCGCCAGCAGCTTGGTAGCGGGGATGAACACTGAAGCTTTCTTT. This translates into CASSLVAGMNTEAFF.

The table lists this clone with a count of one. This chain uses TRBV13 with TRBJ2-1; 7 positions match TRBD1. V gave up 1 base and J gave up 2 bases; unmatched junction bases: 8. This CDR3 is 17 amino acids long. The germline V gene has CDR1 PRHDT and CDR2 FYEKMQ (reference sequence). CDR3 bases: TGTGCCAGCAGCTTAGCTACCCGACAGGGACCCTACAATGAGCAGTTCTTC. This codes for CASSLATRQGPYNEQFF.

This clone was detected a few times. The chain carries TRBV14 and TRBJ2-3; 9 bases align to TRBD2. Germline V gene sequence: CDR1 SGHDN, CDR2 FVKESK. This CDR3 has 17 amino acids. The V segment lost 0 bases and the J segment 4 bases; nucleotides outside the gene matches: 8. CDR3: CASSQDRLAVGADTQYF. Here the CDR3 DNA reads TGTGCCAGCAGCCAAGATCGACTAGCGGTAGGGGCAGATACGCAGTATTTT.

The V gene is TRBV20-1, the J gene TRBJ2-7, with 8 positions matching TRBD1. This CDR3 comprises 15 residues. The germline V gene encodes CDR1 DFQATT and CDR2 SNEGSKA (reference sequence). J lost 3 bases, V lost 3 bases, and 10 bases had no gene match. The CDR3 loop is CSASLGQGSFYEQYF. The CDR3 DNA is TGCAGTGCTAGTCTAGGACAGGGATCCTTCTACGAGCAGTACTTC.

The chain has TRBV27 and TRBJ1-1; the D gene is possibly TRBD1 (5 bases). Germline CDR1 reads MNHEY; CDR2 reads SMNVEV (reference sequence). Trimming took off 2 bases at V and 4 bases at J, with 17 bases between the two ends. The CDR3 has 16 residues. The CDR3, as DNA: TGTGCCAGCAGTTTACTGGGGGTGCGGGGAAGCACTGAAGCTTTCTTT. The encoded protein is CASSLLGVRGSTEAFF.

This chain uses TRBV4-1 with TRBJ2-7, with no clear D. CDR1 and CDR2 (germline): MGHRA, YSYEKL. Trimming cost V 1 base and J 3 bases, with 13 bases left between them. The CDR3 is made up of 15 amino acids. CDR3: CASSQGHGNNYEQYF. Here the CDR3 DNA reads TGCGCCAGCAGCCAAGGACACGGAAATAACTACGAGCAGTACTTC.

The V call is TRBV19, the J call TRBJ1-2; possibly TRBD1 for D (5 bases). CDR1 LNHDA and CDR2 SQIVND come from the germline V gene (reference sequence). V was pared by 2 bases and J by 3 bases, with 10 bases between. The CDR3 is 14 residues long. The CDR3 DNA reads TGTGCCAGTAGTATACAGACCAGGGACTATGGCTACACCTTC. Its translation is CASSIQTRDYGYTF. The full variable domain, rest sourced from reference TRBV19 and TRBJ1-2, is DGGITQSPKYLFRKEGQNVTLSCEQNLNHDAMYWYRQDPGQGLRLIYYSQIVNDFQKGDIAEGYSVSREKKESFPLTVTSAQKNPTAFYLCASSIQTRDYGYTFGSGTRLTVV.

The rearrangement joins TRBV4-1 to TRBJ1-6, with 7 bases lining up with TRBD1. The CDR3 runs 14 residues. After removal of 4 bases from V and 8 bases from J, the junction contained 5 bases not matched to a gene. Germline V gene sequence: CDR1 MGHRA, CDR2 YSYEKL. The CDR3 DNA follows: TGCGCCAGCAGCCGGACAGGCTCGGATTCACCCCTCCACTTT. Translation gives CASSRTGSDSPLHF.

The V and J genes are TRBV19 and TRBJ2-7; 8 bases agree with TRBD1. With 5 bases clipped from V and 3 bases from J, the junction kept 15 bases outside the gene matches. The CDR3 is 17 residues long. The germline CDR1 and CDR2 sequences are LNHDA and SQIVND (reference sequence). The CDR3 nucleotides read TGTGCCAGTAGTCTGAGGACGGGGACAGGAAACCTCTACGAGCAGTACTTC. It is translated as CASSLRTGTGNLYEQYF.

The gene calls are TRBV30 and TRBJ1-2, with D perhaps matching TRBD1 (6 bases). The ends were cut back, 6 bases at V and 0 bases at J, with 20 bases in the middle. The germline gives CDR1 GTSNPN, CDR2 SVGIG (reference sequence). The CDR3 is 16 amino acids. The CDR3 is CACPGHRDTPNYGYTF. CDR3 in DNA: TGTGCCTGCCCCGGTCATCGGGACACCCCTAACTATGGCTACACCTTC.

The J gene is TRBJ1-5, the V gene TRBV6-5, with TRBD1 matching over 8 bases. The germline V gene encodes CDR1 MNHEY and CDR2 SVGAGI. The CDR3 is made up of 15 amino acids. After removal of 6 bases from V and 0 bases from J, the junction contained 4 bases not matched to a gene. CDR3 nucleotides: TGTGCCAGCAGCCGCGACAGGGGTAGCAATCAGCCCCAGCATTTT. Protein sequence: CASSRDRGSNQPQHF.

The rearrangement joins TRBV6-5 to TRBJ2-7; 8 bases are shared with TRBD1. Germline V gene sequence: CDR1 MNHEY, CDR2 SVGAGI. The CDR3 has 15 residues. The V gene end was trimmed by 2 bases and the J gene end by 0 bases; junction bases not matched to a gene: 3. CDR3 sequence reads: CASSYGTGFSYEQYF. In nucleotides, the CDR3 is TGTGCCAGCAGTTACGGGACAGGTTTCTCCTACGAGCAGTACTTC.

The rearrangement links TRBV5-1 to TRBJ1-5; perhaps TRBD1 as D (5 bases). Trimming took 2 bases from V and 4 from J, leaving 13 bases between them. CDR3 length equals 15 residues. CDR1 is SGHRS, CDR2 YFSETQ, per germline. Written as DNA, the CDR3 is TGCGCCAGCAGCTTAGGAGACAGCCCAAATCAGCCCCAGCATTTT. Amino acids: CASSLGDSPNQPQHF.

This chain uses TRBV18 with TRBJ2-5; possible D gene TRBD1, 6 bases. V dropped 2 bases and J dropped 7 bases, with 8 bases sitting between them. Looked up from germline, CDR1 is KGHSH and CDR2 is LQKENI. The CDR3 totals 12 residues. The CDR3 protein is CASSPGGGTQYF. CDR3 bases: TGTGCCAGCTCACCAGGGGGCGGGACCCAGTACTTC.

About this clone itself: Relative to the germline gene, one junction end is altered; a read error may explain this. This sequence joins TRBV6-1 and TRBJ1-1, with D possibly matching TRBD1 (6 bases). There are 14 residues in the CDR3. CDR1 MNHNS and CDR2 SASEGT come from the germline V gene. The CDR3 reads CASREGQLNTEAFF. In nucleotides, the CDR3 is TGTGCCAGCAGGGAAGGACAGTTGAACACTGAAGCTTTCTTT.

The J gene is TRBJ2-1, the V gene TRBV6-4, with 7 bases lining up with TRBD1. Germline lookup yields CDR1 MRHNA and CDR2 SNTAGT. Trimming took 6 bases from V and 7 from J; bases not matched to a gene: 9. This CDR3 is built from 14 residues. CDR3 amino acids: CASSVRQGANEQFF. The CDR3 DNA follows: TGTGCCAGCAGCGTCCGACAGGGCGCTAATGAGCAGTTCTTC.

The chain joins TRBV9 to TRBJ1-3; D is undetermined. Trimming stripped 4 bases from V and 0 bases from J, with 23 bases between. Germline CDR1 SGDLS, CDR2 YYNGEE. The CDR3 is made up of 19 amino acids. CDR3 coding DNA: TGTGCCAGCAGCCTATCGGGTATTGTTTGGGGAGGCTCTGGAAACACCATATATTTT. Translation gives CASSLSGIVWGGSGNTIYF. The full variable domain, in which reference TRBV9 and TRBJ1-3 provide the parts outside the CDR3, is DSGVTQTPKHLITATGQRVTLRCSPRSGDLSVYWYQQSLDQGLQFLIQYYNGEERAKGNILERFSAQQFPDLHSELNLSSLELGDSALYFCASSLSGIVWGGSGNTIYFGEGSWLTVV.

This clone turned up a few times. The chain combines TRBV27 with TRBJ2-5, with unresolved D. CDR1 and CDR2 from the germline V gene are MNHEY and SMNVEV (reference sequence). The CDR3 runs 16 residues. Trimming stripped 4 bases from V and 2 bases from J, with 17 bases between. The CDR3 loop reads CASSSFGGLAQETQYF. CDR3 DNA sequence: TGTGCCAGCAGTTCGTTCGGTGGGCTTGCTCAAGAGACCCAGTACTTC.